This entry lists 3 T cell receptor beta chains sequenced from one sample in a study of T cell repertoires in cytomegalovirus infection. What these receptors recognize is not known. MiXCR was run by TCRdb on the reads, yielding one entry per CDR3 protein. The sample shows some 900,000 distinct CDR3 sequences, about 31% of them seen only once. The sequencing here drew on cultured CD8+ T cells from PBMCs, taken from culture after CMV antigen stimulation. The receptor source for this set is a human donor in good health (CMV status not recorded). Some clones in this sample may be carry-over from other donors' samples.

In the case of this clonotype: The missing conserved phenylalanine or tryptophan at the end of this CDR3 makes a read error likely. This chain joins TRBV4-1 and TRBJ2-7; D unresolved. The CDR3 extends over 18 amino acids. Germline V gene lookup returns CDR1 MGHRA and CDR2 YSYEKL. V was shortened by 2 bases and J by 1 base, with 21 bases between the two germline ends. CDR3 nucleotide sequence: TGCGCCAGCAGCCAATCCGGGCCCCCGAGGACGAGTTCCTACGAGCAGTACATC. Its translation is CASSQSGPPRTSSYEQYI.

This chain links TRBV4-2 with TRBJ1-1; D is unclear. The length of the CDR3 is 19 residues. Germline loops: CDR1 LGHNA, CDR2 YNFKEQ. The V gene lost 0 bases and the J gene lost 4 bases, with 24 bases spanning the gap. CDR3 in DNA: TGTGCCAGCAGCCAAGATGATCGGCCAGGAACGACTTTCGGCACTGAAGCTTTCTTT. As protein: CASSQDDRPGTTFGTEAFF.

Only a few counts were recorded for this clonotype. The chain links TRBV7-9 to TRBJ2-1, with TRBD2 matching over 7 bases. The CDR3 runs 15 residues. The V segment lost 4 bases and the J segment 4 bases; nucleotides outside the gene matches: 7. Germline loops: CDR1 SEHNR, CDR2 FQNEAQ (reference sequence). CDR3 sequence reads: CASSWGTGLYNEQFF. The CDR3, as DNA: TGTGCCAGCAGCTGGGGGACGGGACTATACAATGAGCAGTTCTTC.